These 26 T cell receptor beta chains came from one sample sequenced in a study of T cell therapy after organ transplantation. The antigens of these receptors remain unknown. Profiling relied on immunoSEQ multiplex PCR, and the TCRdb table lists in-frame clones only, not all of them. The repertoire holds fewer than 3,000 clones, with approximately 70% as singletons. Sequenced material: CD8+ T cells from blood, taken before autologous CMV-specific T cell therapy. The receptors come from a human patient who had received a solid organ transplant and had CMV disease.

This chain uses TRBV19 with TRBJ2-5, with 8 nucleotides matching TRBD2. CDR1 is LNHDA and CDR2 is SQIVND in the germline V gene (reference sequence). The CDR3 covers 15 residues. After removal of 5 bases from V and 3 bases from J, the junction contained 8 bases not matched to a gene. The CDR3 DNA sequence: TGTGCCAGTAGTCTTGGACTAGCCGGGGAAGAGACCCAGTACTTC. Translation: CASSLGLAGEETQYF. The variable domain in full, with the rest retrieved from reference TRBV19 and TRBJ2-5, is DGGITQSPKYLFRKEGQNVTLSCEQNLNHDAMYWYRQDPGQGLRLIYYSQIVNDFQKGDIAEGYSVSREKKESFPLTVTSAQKNPTAFYLCASSLGLAGEETQYFGPGTRLLVL.

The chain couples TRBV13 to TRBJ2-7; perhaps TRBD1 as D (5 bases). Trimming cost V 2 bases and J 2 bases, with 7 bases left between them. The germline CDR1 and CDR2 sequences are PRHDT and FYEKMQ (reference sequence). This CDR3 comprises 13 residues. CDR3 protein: CASSLQGTYEQYF. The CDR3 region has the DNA TGTGCCAGCAGCTTACAGGGAACCTACGAGCAGTACTTC.

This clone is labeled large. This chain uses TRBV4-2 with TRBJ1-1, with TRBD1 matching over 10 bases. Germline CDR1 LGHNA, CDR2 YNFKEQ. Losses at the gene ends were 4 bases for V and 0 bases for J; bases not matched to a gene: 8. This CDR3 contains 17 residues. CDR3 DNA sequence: TGTGCCAGCAGCCGATACGGACAGGGGGACTTGAACACTGAAGCTTTCTTT. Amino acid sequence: CASSRYGQGDLNTEAFF.

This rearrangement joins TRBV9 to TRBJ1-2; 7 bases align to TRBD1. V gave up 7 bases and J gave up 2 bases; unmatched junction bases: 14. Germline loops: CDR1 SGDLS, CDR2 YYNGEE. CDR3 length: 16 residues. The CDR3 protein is CASALSAQGQNYGYTF. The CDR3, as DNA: TGTGCCAGCGCCCTCTCCGCCCAGGGACAGAACTATGGCTACACCTTC.

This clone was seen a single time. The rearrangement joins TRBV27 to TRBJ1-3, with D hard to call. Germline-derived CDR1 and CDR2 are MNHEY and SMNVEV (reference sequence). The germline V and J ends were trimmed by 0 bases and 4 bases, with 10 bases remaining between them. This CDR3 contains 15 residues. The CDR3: CASSLSASAGNTIYF. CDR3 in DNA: TGTGCCAGCAGTTTATCGGCGTCGGCGGGAAACACCATATATTTT.

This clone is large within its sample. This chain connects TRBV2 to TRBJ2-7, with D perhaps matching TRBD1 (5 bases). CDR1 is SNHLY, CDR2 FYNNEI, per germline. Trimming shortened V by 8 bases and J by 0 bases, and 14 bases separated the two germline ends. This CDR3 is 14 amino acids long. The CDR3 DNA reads TGTGCCAGCCTAGACAGTAGAGCCTCCTACGAGCAGTACTTC. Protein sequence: CASLDSRASYEQYF.

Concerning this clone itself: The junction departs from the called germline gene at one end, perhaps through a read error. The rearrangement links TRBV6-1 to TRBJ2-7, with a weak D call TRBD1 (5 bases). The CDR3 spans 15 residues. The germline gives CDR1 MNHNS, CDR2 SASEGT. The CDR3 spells CASSEAPGLPYEQCF. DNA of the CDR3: TGTGCCAGCAGTGAAGCCCCAGGGTTACCCTACGAGCAGTGCTTC.

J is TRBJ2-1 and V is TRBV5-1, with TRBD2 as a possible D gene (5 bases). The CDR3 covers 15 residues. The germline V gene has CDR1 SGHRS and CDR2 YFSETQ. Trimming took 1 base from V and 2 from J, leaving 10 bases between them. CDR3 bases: TGCGCCAGCAGCTTGACCGCGGGTCCCTACAATGAGCAGTTCTTC. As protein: CASSLTAGPYNEQFF.

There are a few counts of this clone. For the CDR3, the DNA is TGTGCCAGCAGCCTTTACTACTCGGGGGGTGAGCAGTTCTTC. Encoded protein: CASSLYYSGGEQFF. This rearrangement joins TRBV7-9 to TRBJ2-1; 7 nucleotides align to TRBD2. The CDR3 is 14 residues long. J was trimmed by 9 bases and V by 5 bases; bases with no gene match: 10. CDR1 and CDR2 from the germline V gene are SEHNR and FQNEAQ (reference sequence).

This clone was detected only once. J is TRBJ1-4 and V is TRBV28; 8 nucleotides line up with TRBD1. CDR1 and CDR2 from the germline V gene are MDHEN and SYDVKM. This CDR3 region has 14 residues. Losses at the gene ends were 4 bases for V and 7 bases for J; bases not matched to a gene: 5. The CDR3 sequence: CASSSRTGSEKLFF. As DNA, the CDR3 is TGTGCCAGCAGTTCCCGGACAGGGAGTGAAAAACTGTTTTTT.

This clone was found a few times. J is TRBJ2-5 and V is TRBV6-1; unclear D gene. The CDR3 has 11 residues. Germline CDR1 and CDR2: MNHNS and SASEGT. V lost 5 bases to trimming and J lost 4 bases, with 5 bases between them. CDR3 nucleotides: TGTGCCAGCAGTTATCCAGAGACCCAGTACTTC. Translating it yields CASSYPETQYF.

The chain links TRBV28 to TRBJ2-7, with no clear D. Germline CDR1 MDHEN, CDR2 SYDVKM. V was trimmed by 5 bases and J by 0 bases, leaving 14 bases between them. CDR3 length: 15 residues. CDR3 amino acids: CASSKDPSSSYEQYF. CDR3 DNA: TGTGCCAGCAGTAAGGACCCTTCCAGCTCCTACGAGCAGTACTTC.

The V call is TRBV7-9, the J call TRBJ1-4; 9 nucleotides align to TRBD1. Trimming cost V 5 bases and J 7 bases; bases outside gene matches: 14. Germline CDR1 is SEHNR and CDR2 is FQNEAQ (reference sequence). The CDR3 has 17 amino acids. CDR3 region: CASSTSRDRAFTEKLFF. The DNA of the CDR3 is TGTGCCAGCAGCACGAGCCGGGACAGGGCCTTTACTGAAAAACTGTTTTTT.

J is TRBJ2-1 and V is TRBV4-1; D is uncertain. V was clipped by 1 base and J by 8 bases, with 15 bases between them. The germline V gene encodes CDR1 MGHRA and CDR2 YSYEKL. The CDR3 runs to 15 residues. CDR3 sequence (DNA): TGCGCCAGCAGCCAAGTCCAGGCTAGTCGCGATGAGCAGTTCTTC. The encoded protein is CASSQVQASRDEQFF.

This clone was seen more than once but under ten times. The CDR3 bases are TGTGCCAGCGGCTACGAGCAGTACTTC. It is translated as CASGYEQYF. This chain links TRBV27 with TRBJ2-7; D is ambiguous. The CDR3 is 9 amino acids. Trimming took off 8 bases at V and 3 bases at J, with 2 bases between the two ends. The germline CDR1 and CDR2 sequences are MNHEY and SMNVEV (reference sequence).

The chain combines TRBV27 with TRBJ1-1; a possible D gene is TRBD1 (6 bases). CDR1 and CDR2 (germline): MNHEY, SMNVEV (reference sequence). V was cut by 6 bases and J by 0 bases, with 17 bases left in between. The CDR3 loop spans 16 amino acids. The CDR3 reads CASSLSQQGLNTEAFF. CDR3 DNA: TGTGCCAGCAGCCTAAGCCAACAGGGTTTGAACACTGAAGCTTTCTTT.

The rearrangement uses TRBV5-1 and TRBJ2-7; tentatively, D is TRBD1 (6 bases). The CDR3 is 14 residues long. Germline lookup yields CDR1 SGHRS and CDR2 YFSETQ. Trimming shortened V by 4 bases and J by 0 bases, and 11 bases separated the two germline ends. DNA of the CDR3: TGCGCCAGCAGCGAAGTAGGGGGCTCCTACGAGCAGTACTTC. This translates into CASSEVGGSYEQYF.

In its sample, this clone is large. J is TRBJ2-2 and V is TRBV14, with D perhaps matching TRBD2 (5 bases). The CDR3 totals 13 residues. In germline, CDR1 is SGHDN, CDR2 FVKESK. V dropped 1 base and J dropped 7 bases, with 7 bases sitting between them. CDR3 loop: CASSQGGLGELFF. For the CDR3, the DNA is TGTGCCAGCAGCCAAGGCGGACTCGGGGAGCTGTTTTTT.

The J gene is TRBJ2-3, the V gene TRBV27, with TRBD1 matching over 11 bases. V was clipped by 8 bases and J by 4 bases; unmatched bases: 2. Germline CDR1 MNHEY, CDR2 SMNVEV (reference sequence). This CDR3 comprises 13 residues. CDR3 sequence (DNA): TGTGCCAGCGGGACAGGGGGTGCAGATACGCAGTATTTT. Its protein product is CASGTGGADTQYF.

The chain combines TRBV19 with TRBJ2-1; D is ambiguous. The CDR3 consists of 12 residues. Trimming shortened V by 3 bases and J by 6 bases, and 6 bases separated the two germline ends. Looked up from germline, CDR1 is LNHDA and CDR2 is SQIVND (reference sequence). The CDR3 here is CASSISSNEQFF. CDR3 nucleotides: TGTGCCAGTAGTATCTCATCCAATGAGCAGTTCTTC.

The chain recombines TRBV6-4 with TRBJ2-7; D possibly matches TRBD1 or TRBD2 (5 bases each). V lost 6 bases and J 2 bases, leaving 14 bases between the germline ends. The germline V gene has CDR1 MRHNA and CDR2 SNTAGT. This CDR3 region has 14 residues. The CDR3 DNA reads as TGTGCCAGCAGCTTCACCGGGGACCCCTACGAGCAGTACTTC. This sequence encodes CASSFTGDPYEQYF.

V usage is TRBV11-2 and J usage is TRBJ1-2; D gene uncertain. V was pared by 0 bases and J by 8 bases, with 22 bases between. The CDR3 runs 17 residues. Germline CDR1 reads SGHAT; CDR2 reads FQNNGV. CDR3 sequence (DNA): TGTGCCAGCAGCTTAGATAACGTAACGAACATCCTGCAGGGCTACACCTTC. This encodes CASSLDNVTNILQGYTF.

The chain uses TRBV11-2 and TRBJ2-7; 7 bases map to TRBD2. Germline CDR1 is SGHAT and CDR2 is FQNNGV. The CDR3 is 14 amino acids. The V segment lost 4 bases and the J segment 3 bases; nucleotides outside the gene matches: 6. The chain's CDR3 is CASSSSSGGYEQYF. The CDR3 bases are TGTGCCAGCAGCTCATCTAGCGGAGGCTACGAGCAGTACTTC.

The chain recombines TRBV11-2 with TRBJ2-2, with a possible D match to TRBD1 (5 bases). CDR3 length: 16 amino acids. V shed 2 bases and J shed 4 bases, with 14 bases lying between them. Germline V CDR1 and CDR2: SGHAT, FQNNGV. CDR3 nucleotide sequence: TGTGCCAGCAGCTTAAACGCCCTAGGGGCCACCGGGGAGCTGTTTTTT. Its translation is CASSLNALGATGELFF.

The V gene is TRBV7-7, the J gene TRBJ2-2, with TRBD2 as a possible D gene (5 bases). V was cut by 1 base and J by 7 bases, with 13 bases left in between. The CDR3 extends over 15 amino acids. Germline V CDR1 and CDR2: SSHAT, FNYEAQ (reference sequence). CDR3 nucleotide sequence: TGTGCCAGCAGCTTAGAGGTGGGAGTAAACGGGGAGCTGTTTTTT. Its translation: CASSLEVGVNGELFF.

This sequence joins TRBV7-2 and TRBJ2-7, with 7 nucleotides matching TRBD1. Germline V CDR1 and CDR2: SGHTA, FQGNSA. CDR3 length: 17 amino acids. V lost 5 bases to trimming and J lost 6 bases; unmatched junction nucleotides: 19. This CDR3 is CASSQDLQWDSLSEQYF. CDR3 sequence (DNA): TGTGCCAGCAGCCAAGATCTACAATGGGACAGCTTATCCGAGCAGTACTTC. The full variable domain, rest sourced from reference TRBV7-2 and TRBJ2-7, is GAGVSQSPSNKVTEKGKDVELRCDPISGHTALYWYRQSLGQGLEFLIYFQGNSAPDKSGLPSDRFSAERTGGSVSTLTIQRTQQEDSAVYLCASSQDLQWDSLSEQYFGPGTRLTVT.